The present entry profiles one T cell receptor (beta chain) with its context. The antigen remains undetermined. The sample is drawn from a study of CD8 T cells in ankylosing spondylitis. The study's findings and limits: A TCR beta motif of about eight highly homologous variants appeared characteristic of ankylosing spondylitis blood. Researchers reportedly found disease-linked clones significantly enriched in matched ankylosing spondylitis synovial fluid.

Quantitative 5'-RACE was performed with molecular barcodes, and it yielded the TCR beta libraries. TCRdb re-analysed the 5' RACE reads in MiXCR, keeping a single row per CDR3 protein. The profile covers roughly 440,000 distinct CDR3 sequences, with roughly 15% appearing a single time and approximately 0.97% taken by the ten largest. Trimming shortened V by 4 bases and J by 5 bases, and 19 bases separated the two germline ends. The CDR3 runs 16 residues. Per germline, CDR1 SNHLY and CDR2 FYNNEI. The sample taken for sequencing was blood, either unsorted or a sorted T cell fraction (not recorded which). V gene TRBV2 combines with J gene TRBJ2-3; a possible D gene is TRBD1 (5 bases). This receptor was obtained from a male donor with ankylosing spondylitis. In DNA form, the CDR3 reads TGTGCCAGCAGTGGCGGCCAGGGTGGGCTCCTAGATACGCAGTATTTT. Amino acid sequence: CASSGGQGGLLDTQYF.